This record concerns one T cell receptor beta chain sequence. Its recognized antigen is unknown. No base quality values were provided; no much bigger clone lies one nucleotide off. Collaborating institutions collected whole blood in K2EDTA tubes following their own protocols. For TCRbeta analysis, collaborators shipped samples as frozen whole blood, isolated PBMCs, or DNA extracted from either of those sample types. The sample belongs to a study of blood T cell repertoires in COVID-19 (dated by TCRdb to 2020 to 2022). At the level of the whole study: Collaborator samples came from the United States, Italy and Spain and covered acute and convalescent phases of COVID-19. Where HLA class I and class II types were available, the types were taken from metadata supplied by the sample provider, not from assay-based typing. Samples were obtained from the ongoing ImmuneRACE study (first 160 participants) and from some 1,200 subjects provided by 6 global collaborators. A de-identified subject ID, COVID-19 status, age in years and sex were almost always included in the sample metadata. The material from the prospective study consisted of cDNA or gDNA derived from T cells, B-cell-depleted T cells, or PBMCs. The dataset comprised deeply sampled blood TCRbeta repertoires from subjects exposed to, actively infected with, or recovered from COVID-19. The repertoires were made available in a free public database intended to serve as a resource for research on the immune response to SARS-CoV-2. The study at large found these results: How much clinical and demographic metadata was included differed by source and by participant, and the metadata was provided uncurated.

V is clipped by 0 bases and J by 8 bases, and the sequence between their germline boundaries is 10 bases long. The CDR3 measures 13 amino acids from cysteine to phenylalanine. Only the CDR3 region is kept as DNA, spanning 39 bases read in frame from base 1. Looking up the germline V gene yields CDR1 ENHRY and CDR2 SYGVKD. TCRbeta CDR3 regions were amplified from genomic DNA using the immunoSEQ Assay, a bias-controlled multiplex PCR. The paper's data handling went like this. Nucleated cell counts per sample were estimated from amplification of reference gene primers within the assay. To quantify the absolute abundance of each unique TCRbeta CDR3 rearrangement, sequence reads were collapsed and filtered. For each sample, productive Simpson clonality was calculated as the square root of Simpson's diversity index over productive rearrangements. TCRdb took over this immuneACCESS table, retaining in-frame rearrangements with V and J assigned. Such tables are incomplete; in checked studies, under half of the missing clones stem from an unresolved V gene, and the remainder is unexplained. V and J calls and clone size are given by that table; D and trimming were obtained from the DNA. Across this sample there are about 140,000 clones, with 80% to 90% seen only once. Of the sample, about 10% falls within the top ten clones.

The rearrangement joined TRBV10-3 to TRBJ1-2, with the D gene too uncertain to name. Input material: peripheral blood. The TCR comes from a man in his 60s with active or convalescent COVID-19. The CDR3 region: CAISESAPGGYTF. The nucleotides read TGTGCCATCAGTGAGTCAGCTCCGGGGGGCTACACCTTC.